Presented here are 27 T cell receptor beta chains from one specimen sequenced in a study of spatial heterogeneity in lung cancer. Study-level results: Counts that tracked tumor mutation counts were those of expanded intratumoral alpha and beta TCRs.

Time point reported: sample taken at primary tumor resection. Each CDR3 protein is one row after TCRdb ran MiXCR on the 5' RACE reads. This sample yields about 22,000 distinct CDR3 sequences, of which 8.8% are seen a single time; roughly 8% belongs to the top ten. No antigen has been assigned to these receptors. The material was lung tumor tissue, obtained at surgery. The receptors stem from a male donor with early-stage non-small cell lung cancer.

This clonotype was seen a few times. The chain carries TRBV9 and TRBJ1-6, with no clear D. There are 12 residues in the CDR3. V was cut by 3 bases and J by 7 bases, with 5 bases left in between. The V gene's germline CDR1 is SGDLS and CDR2 YYNGEE. CDR3 in amino acids: CASSAENSPLHF. As DNA, the CDR3 is TGTGCCAGCAGCGCAGAAAATTCACCCCTCCACTTT.

This clonotype was found many times. The rearrangement uses TRBV11-1 and TRBJ2-7; D is perhaps TRBD1 or TRBD2 (6 bases each). V was cut by 2 bases and J by 4 bases, with 12 bases left in between. This CDR3 region has 14 residues. In germline, CDR1 is SGHAT, CDR2 FQDESV (reference sequence). The DNA of the CDR3 is TGTGCCAGCAGCTTAACTACAGGGAGGTACGAGCAGTACTTC. This sequence encodes CASSLTTGRYEQYF. Full variable domain (rest looked up from reference TRBV11-1 and TRBJ2-7): EAEVAQSPRYKITEKSQAVAFWCDPISGHATLYWYRQILGQGPELLVQFQDESVVDDSQLPKDRFSAERLKGVDSTLKIQPAELGDSAMYLCASSLTTGRYEQYFGPGTRLTVT.

This clonotype was seen at least ten times. The rearrangement joins TRBV20-1 to TRBJ2-3, with D maybe TRBD1 (5 bases). CDR3 size: 14 residues. With 6 bases removed from V and 4 bases from J, the gap between germline ends came to 17 bases. Germline V lookup: CDR1 DFQATT, CDR2 SNEGSKA (reference sequence). This CDR3 reads CSALSPQVSDTQYF. The CDR3 DNA follows: TGCAGTGCCCTTAGTCCACAGGTTTCAGATACGCAGTATTTT.

The V gene is TRBV24-1, the J gene TRBJ2-7; D remains unclear. CDR1 and CDR2 (germline): KGHDR, SFDVKD. Trimming removed 7 bases from V and 3 bases from J, with 6 bases in between. CDR3 length: 11 residues. The CDR3, as DNA: TGTGCCACCAGCAAAAACTACGAGCAGTACTTC. Its translation is CATSKNYEQYF.

The chain links TRBV11-2 to TRBJ2-3, with 7 bases lining up with TRBD1. The germline V gene has CDR1 SGHAT and CDR2 FQNNGV. J was trimmed by 4 bases and V by 5 bases; bases with no gene match: 9. The CDR3 spans 15 residues. The CDR3 nucleotides read TGTGCCAGCAGCCTCCGGACAGGAAGGGCAGATACGCAGTATTTT. It codes for CASSLRTGRADTQYF.

This clonotype was picked up many times. This chain uses TRBV29-1 with TRBJ1-2; 7 bases are a match to TRBD1. The CDR3 runs to 11 residues. The ends lost 5 bases at V and 8 bases at J; junction bases unmatched: 5. Germline lookup yields CDR1 SQVTM and CDR2 ANQGSEA. In nucleotides, the CDR3 is TGCAGCGTTTCAACAGGGGTAGGCTACACCTTC. Its protein product is CSVSTGVGYTF.

This clonotype came up many times. The chain is built from TRBV28 and TRBJ1-3, with 7 bases matching TRBD1. The J segment lost 0 bases and the V segment lost 7 bases, leaving 3 bases of the junction unmatched. Germline loops: CDR1 MDHEN, CDR2 SYDVKM. This CDR3 region has 14 residues. The CDR3 DNA reads as TGTGCCAGCACTGCAGGGGGCTCTGGAAACACCATATATTTT. Its translation: CASTAGGSGNTIYF.

This clonotype was picked up many times. The rearrangement uses TRBV28 and TRBJ1-5, with D perhaps matching TRBD1 (5 bases). Germline CDR1 and CDR2: MDHEN and SYDVKM. This CDR3 has 15 amino acids. Trimming cost V 2 bases and J 5 bases, with 13 bases left between them. The CDR3 coding sequence is TGTGCCAGCAGTTTAGGGGACGGCTATTATCAGCCCCAGCATTTT. Translated, it gives CASSLGDGYYQPQHF.

This clonotype was picked up many times. The chain couples TRBV28 to TRBJ1-5, with a weak D call TRBD1 (5 bases). From germline, CDR1 is MDHEN and CDR2 SYDVKM. CDR3 size: 15 residues. Trimming stripped 4 bases from V and 4 bases from J, with 14 bases between. The CDR3 coding sequence is TGTGCCAGCAGTTCCAGGGCGGCGGCGAATCAGCCCCAGCATTTT. Translating it yields CASSSRAAANQPQHF.

By frequency in the sample, this clonotype is medium-sized. This sequence joins TRBV29-1 and TRBJ2-5; possibly TRBD1 or TRBD2 for D (6 bases each). V dropped 4 bases and J dropped 2 bases, with 11 bases sitting between them. Germline values: CDR1 SQVTM, CDR2 ANQGSEA. The CDR3 has 13 amino acids. The CDR3 sequence: CSVARGGQETQYF. The CDR3 DNA reads as TGCAGCGTTGCTCGAGGGGGGCAAGAGACCCAGTACTTC. Variable domain in full (rest from reference TRBV29-1 and TRBJ2-5): SAVISQKPSRDICQRGTSLTIQCQVDSQVTMMFWYRQQPGQSLTLIATANQGSEATYESGFVIDKFPISRPNLTFSTLTVSNMSPEDSSIYLCSVARGGQETQYFGPGTRLLVL.

The table lists this clonotype with many counts. The chain couples TRBV9 to TRBJ2-7, with TRBD2 matching 8 bases. CDR1 is SGDLS and CDR2 is YYNGEE in the germline V gene. V dropped 4 bases and J dropped 2; count of bases not matched to a gene: 8. The CDR3 spans 15 residues. CDR3 sequence: CASSPELAVAYEQYF. CDR3 DNA sequence: TGTGCCAGCAGCCCCGAACTAGCGGTGGCCTACGAGCAGTACTTC.

This clonotype was seen at least ten times. The rearrangement uses TRBV5-1 and TRBJ2-3; D gene ambiguous. The CDR3 is 14 amino acids. The V gene lost 2 bases and the J gene lost 4 bases, with 11 bases spanning the gap. In germline, CDR1 is SGHRS, CDR2 YFSETQ. The CDR3 nucleotides are TGCGCCAGCAGCTTTGGTAGCTTCGCAGATACGCAGTATTTT. As protein: CASSFGSFADTQYF.

This clonotype was counted ten times or more. J is TRBJ2-2 and V is TRBV15; 7 bases line up with TRBD2. Germline loops: CDR1 LNHNV, CDR2 YYDKDF (reference sequence). V was pared by 3 bases and J by 3 bases, with 10 bases of the junction left unmatched. The CDR3 covers 17 residues. CDR3 region: CATSRPEGGLYTGELFF. In DNA, the CDR3 is TGTGCCACCAGCAGGCCGGAGGGAGGGCTCTACACCGGGGAGCTGTTTTTT.

V usage is TRBV7-8 and J usage is TRBJ2-1; TRBD2 aligns across 11 bases. The V and J ends lost 1 base and 15 bases, in that order; junction bases with no gene match: 8. Germline CDR1 SGHVS, CDR2 FQNEAQ. The CDR3 has 14 amino acids. CDR3 nucleotide sequence: TGTGCCAGCAGCTTAGACCCACTAGCGGGAGAGTGGTTCTTC. Its protein is CASSLDPLAGEWFF.

The rearrangement uses TRBV7-9 and TRBJ2-1; D might be TRBD1 (6 bases). Germline CDR1 and CDR2: SEHNR and FQNEAQ (reference sequence). This CDR3 spans 16 amino acids. V was shortened by 8 bases and J by 3 bases, with 20 bases between the two germline ends. The CDR3 is CASAPDRLPLYNEQFF. CDR3 sequence (DNA): TGTGCCAGCGCGCCGGACAGACTGCCCCTCTACAATGAGCAGTTCTTC.

This rearrangement joins TRBV29-1 to TRBJ2-1; TRBD1 agrees at 9 bases. Germline-derived CDR1 and CDR2 are SQVTM and ANQGSEA. The CDR3 has 12 residues. CDR3 sequence reads: CAGQGSYNEQFF. The CDR3 region has the DNA TGCGCCGGACAGGGGTCCTACAATGAGCAGTTCTTC.

This clonotype showed up just a few times. This chain joins TRBV27 and TRBJ2-2, with a possible D match to TRBD1 (5 bases). Trimming took off 10 bases at V and 0 bases at J, with 9 bases between the two ends. Germline V gene lookup returns CDR1 MNHEY and CDR2 SMNVEV (reference sequence). The CDR3 is 13 amino acids. CDR3: CATTDANTGELFF. DNA for the CDR3: TGTGCCACGACAGACGCGAACACCGGGGAGCTGTTTTTT.

This clonotype has a handful of counts. The chain joins TRBV5-4 to TRBJ2-5, with a possible D match to TRBD2 (5 bases). The V end was cut by 1 base, the J end by 1 base, with 11 bases between. The V gene's germline CDR1 is SGHNT and CDR2 YYREEE (reference sequence). CDR3 length: 15 residues. The CDR3 sequence is CASSLFLASQETQYF. CDR3 nucleotides: TGTGCCAGCAGCTTGTTCCTAGCATCCCAAGAGACCCAGTACTTC.

Notes on this clonotype: This may be a read error: a much more frequent sequence differs by one nucleotide. The chain employs TRBV5-1 and TRBJ1-6; D is undetermined. Per germline, CDR1 SGHRS and CDR2 YFSETQ. With 0 bases removed from V and 14 bases from J, the gap between germline ends came to 9 bases. This CDR3 comprises 12 residues. CDR3 amino acids: CASSLEPRTLHF. CDR3 sequence (DNA): TGCGCCAGCAGCTTGGAGCCGAGAACCCTCCACTTT. The full variable domain, with the rest looked up from reference TRBV5-1 and TRBJ1-6, is KAGVTQTPRYLIKTRGQQVTLSCSPISGHRSVSWYQQTPGQGLQFLFEYFSETQRNKGNFPGRFSGRQFSNSRSEMNVSTLELGDSALYLCASSLEPRTLHFGNGTRLTVT.

This clonotype was seen repeatedly, ten times or more. The chain links TRBV10-3 to TRBJ2-2, with TRBD1 matching over 8 bases. Germline trimming cut 2 bases from V and 1 base from J; bases unmatched to any gene: 3. Germline V gives CDR1 ENHRY, CDR2 SYGVKD. This CDR3 has 16 residues. In DNA form, the CDR3 reads TGTGCCATCAGTGAGGCGGGGACAGGGAACACCGGGGAGCTGTTTTTT. It is translated as CAISEAGTGNTGELFF.

A few counts support this clonotype. The chain recombines TRBV20-1 with TRBJ2-7; TRBD1 matches 7 bases. V was clipped by 5 bases and J by 3 bases; unmatched bases: 1. This CDR3 has 11 residues. Germline V gene lookup returns CDR1 DFQATT and CDR2 SNEGSKA (reference sequence). In DNA, the CDR3 is TGCAGTGCTCCAGGGGGCTACGAGCAGTACTTC. Residues: CSAPGGYEQYF.

This clonotype was recorded many times. The J gene is TRBJ1-4, the V gene TRBV7-9, with 9 bases matching TRBD1. CDR3 length equals 17 residues. V shed 5 bases, J shed 0 bases, and the junction held 7 bases outside the gene matches. Germline loops: CDR1 SEHNR, CDR2 FQNEAQ (reference sequence). CDR3 nucleotides: TGTGCCAGCAGCAACACAGGGGGCTGGGCAACTAATGAAAAACTGTTTTTT. Its translation is CASSNTGGWATNEKLFF.

This chain connects TRBV6-2 or TRBV6-3 to TRBJ2-5; 12 bases align to TRBD2. The germline gives CDR1 MNHEY, CDR2 SVGEGT. This CDR3 has 16 amino acids. V shed 2 bases, J shed 5 bases, and the junction held 6 bases outside the gene matches. The CDR3, as DNA: TGTGCCAGCAGTTACAAAAGACTAGCGGGAGTGGAGACCCAGTACTTC. Translating gives CASSYKRLAGVETQYF.

This clonotype was detected ten times or more. The chain couples TRBV5-1 to TRBJ2-3; perhaps TRBD2 as D (5 bases). Trimming shortened V by 7 bases and J by 6 bases, and 21 bases separated the two germline ends. This CDR3 region has 15 residues. Germline V gene sequence: CDR1 SGHRS, CDR2 YFSETQ. The CDR3 DNA is TGCGCCAGCGAGGCCGGGAACCTCCCTGGCGATACGCAGTATTTT. As protein: CASEAGNLPGDTQYF.

This chain joins TRBV9 and TRBJ2-5; a weak D match, TRBD1 (6 bases). This CDR3 has 15 residues. Germline V gene lookup returns CDR1 SGDLS and CDR2 YYNGEE. Deletions cut 4 bases from V and 0 bases from J, with 13 bases between. CDR3 sequence reads: CASSLQQGDQETQYF. Here the CDR3 DNA reads TGTGCCAGCAGCCTCCAACAGGGTGACCAAGAGACCCAGTACTTC. The full variable domain, its missing parts supplied by reference TRBV9 and TRBJ2-5, is DSGVTQTPKHLITATGQRVTLRCSPRSGDLSVYWYQQSLDQGLQFLIQYYNGEERAKGNILERFSAQQFPDLHSELNLSSLELGDSALYFCASSLQQGDQETQYFGPGTRLLVL.

This clonotype was seen more than once but under ten times. The chain joins TRBV2 to TRBJ1-1; no firm D call. CDR3 length: 13 amino acids. Between the trimmed V and J ends, which lost 2 bases and 1 base, there was a span of 5 bases. Germline CDR1 and CDR2: SNHLY and FYNNEI. The CDR3: CASSETPNTEAFF. CDR3 nucleotides: TGTGCCAGCAGTGAAACCCCGAACACTGAAGCTTTCTTT.

The chain is built from TRBV12-3 or TRBV12-4 and TRBJ2-7, with 9 bases identical to TRBD1. The CDR3 totals 14 residues. Trimming at V came to 3 bases and at J to 3 bases, leaving 3 bases not matched to a gene. CDR3 amino acids: CASSLGQGVYEQYF. CDR3 nucleotide sequence: TGTGCCAGCAGTTTGGGACAGGGTGTCTACGAGCAGTACTTC.